This T cell receptor (beta chain) was sequenced during a study of cytomegalovirus exposure and HLA in healthy donors. About the research overall: Early released data had tens of millions of unique TCRs, all coming from HLA-typed donors.

At the time of sampling, donors were nominally healthy, though unrecorded immune exposures were likely. A note on this clone: Antigen specificity is unknown.

Findings and caveats of the study: Reports indicated that the classifier achieved high specificity and sensitivity in diagnosing cytomegalovirus status. TCR beta chains numbering 164 were designated cytomegalovirus-associated.

CDR1 is SQVTM and CDR2 is ANQGSEA in the germline V gene. V gave up 6 bases and J gave up 2 bases, with 12 bases separating them. The CDR3 is made up of 13 amino acids. PCR primers comprised 60 Vbeta and 13 Jbeta primers. Clones were read by immunoSEQ multiplex PCR, and TCRdb kept only the in-frame ones, dropping some. The data show about 99,000 clones, roughly 80% seen once. This TCR came from a man aged 35-49 years in good health and CMV-seronegative. Material: PBMCs. The chain joins TRBV29-1 to TRBJ2-3; tentatively, D is TRBD2 (5 bases). CDR3 protein: CSVSDFITDTQYF. The CDR3, as DNA: TGCAGCGTGTCGGACTTCATCACAGATACGCAGTATTTT.